This TCR beta chain was documented in a study of identical twins. Each donor was a healthy Caucasian. General study results and limits: Out-of-frame alpha sequences shared by twins showed excess low generation probability. Abundant beta clonotypes from cord blood had fewer insertions, unlike memory repertoires, which showed none.

This clonotype was counted only a few times. Its antigen is still unknown. This CDR3 is built from 12 residues. V was shortened by 6 bases and J by 0 bases, with 6 bases between the two germline ends. Germline V lookup: CDR1 MNHNS, CDR2 SASEGT. Via MiXCR, TCRdb re-called the 5' RACE reads, giving one row per CDR3 protein. Among 400,000 to 500,000 distinct CDR3 sequences listed, 15% to 20% were seen once. The receptor was derived from a man aged 45-65 years in good health. Sequenced: naive T cells sorted from blood. J is TRBJ2-7 and V is TRBV6-1; D is unresolved. The CDR3 here is CASREPSYEQYF. CDR3 coding DNA: TGTGCCAGCAGGGAGCCCTCCTACGAGCAGTACTTC.